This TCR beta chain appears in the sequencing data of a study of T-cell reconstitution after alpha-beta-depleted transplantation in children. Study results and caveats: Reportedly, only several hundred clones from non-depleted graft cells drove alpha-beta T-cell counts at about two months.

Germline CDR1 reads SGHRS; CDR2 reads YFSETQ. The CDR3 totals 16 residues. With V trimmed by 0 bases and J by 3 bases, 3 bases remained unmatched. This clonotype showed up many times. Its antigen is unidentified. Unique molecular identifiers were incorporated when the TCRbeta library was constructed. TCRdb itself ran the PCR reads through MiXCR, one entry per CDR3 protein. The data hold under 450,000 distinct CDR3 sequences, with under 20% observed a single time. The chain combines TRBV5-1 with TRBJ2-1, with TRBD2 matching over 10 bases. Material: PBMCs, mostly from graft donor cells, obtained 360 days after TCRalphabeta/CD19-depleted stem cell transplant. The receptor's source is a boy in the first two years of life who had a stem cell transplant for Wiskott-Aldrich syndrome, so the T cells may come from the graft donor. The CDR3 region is CASSLGLAGLYNEQFF. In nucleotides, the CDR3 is TGCGCCAGCAGCTTGGGACTAGCGGGCCTCTACAATGAGCAGTTCTTC.